Listed here are 6 T cell receptor beta chains from one sample, sequenced in a study of sequential checkpoint blockade in melanoma. Treatment described: randomized to nivolumab then ipilimumab (arm A) or the reverse (arm B). Profiling relied on immunoSEQ multiplex PCR, and the TCRdb table lists in-frame clones only, not all of them. Of roughly 29,000 clones in the sample, 83% were seen once. This specimen consisted of CD8+ T cells sorted from blood (inferred from file names), obtained from a patient given nivolumab and ipilimumab in sequence. Receptors were obtained from a human donor with melanoma.

The chain carries TRBV28 and TRBJ1-5; TRBD1 matches at 7 bases. Germline values: CDR1 MDHEN, CDR2 SYDVKM. This CDR3 is built from 14 residues. J gave up 7 bases and V 10 bases, and 13 bases lay outside the gene matches. CDR3 protein: CATTDSGGGQPQHF. In DNA, the CDR3 is TGTGCCACCACCGATTCAGGGGGTGGCCAGCCCCAGCATTTT.

This chain connects TRBV5-8 to TRBJ1-5; 10 bases align to TRBD1. With V trimmed by 4 bases and J by 6 bases, 7 bases remained unmatched. The CDR3 has 15 residues. CDR1 and CDR2 from the germline V gene are SGHTS and YDEGEE. The CDR3 DNA follows: TGTGCCAGCAGCGCTGGGACAGGGGAAGGTCAGCCCCAGCATTTT. It codes for CASSAGTGEGQPQHF.

The chain is built from TRBV11-3 and TRBJ2-2, with D perhaps matching TRBD2 (5 bases). The V and J ends lost 4 bases and 4 bases respectively, with 10 bases between them. This CDR3 is 14 amino acids long. Germline CDR1 is SGHNT and CDR2 is YENEEA. CDR3 amino acids: CASSSPSGTGELFF. CDR3 in DNA: TGTGCCAGCAGCTCTCCCAGCGGCACCGGGGAGCTGTTTTTT.

The CDR3, as DNA: TGTGCCACCAGCAGAATCTTGGGGGCTAAAGAGACCCAGTACTTC. Residues: CATSRILGAKETQYF. V usage is TRBV15 and J usage is TRBJ2-5; a possible D gene is TRBD1 (6 bases). Trimming took 2 bases from V and 3 from J, leaving 13 bases between them. Germline CDR1 reads LNHNV; CDR2 reads YYDKDF (reference sequence). The CDR3 has 15 amino acids.

The chain couples TRBV6-5 to TRBJ2-7; tentative D call: TRBD2 (7 bases). CDR3 length: 13 residues. V shed 4 bases and J shed 3 bases, with 10 bases lying between them. Looked up from germline, CDR1 is MNHEY and CDR2 is SVGAGI. CDR3 in DNA: TGTGCCAGCAGTTCTAGGGGGGGCTACGAGCAGTACTTC. Its translation is CASSSRGGYEQYF.

This clone turned up a few times. CDR3 in amino acids: CASSRDRRKAGYTF. The CDR3 nucleotides read TGTGCCAGCAGCCGGGACAGGCGGAAGGCTGGCTACACCTTC. The V and J genes are TRBV6-5 and TRBJ1-2; 8 nucleotides line up with TRBD1. J gave up 7 bases and V 6 bases, and 10 bases lay outside the gene matches. The CDR3 totals 14 residues. The V gene's germline CDR1 is MNHEY and CDR2 SVGAGI.